These 27 T cell receptor beta chains originate from one sample sequenced in a study of resident and recirculating memory T cells in vitiligo. Sequencing used immunoSEQ multiplex PCR; TCRdb keeps in-frame clones, though not all of them. The sample lists about 76,000 clones; around 90% were seen once. The sample comprised blood. These receptors were taken from a male donor with vitiligo.

The V call is TRBV30, the J call TRBJ2-1, with TRBD2 matching 11 bases. Germline loops: CDR1 GTSNPN, CDR2 SVGIG (reference sequence). The CDR3 sequence is 15 residues long. V lost 0 bases, J lost 6 bases, and 4 bases stayed unmatched. The CDR3 here is CAWSVILAGGNEQFF. In nucleotides, the CDR3 is TGTGCCTGGAGTGTTATCCTAGCGGGAGGCAATGAGCAGTTCTTC. The variable domain in full, with the rest retrieved from reference TRBV30 and TRBJ2-1, is SQTIHQWPATLVQPVGSPLSLECTVEGTSNPNLYWYRQAAGRGLQLLFYSVGIGQISSEVPQNLSASRPQDRQFILSSKKLLLSDSGFYLCAWSVILAGGNEQFFGPGTRLTVL.

V and J are TRBV5-4 and TRBJ2-1; D possibly corresponds to TRBD2 (5 bases). With 4 bases removed from V and 6 bases from J, the gap between germline ends came to 11 bases. Per germline, CDR1 SGHNT and CDR2 YYREEE (reference sequence). The CDR3 extends over 13 amino acids. This CDR3 is CASSLDGGNEQFF. For the CDR3, the DNA is TGTGCCAGCAGCCTAGACGGAGGCAATGAGCAGTTCTTC.

The chain combines TRBV27 with TRBJ2-1; 10 nucleotides agree with TRBD1. Trimming cost V 5 bases and J 15 bases; bases outside gene matches: 7. The CDR3 is 12 residues long. The germline V gene encodes CDR1 MNHEY and CDR2 SMNVEV (reference sequence). The CDR3 nucleotides read TGTGCCAGCAGTCCTGGGACAGGGGATGGGTTCTTC. This encodes CASSPGTGDGFF.

This rearrangement joins TRBV7-9 to TRBJ2-7; 9 positions agree with TRBD1. CDR1 and CDR2 from the germline V gene are SEHNR and FQNEAQ (reference sequence). The CDR3 loop spans 15 amino acids. The V and J ends lost 5 bases and 3 bases, in that order; junction bases with no gene match: 8. The CDR3 DNA is TGTGCCAGCAGCCGGGACGGGACAGGGTACTACGAGCAGTACTTC. This translates into CASSRDGTGYYEQYF. Drawing the rest from reference TRBV7-9 and TRBJ2-7, the complete variable domain is DTGVSQNPRHKITKRGQNVTFRCDPISEHNRLYWYRQTLGQGPEFLTYFQNEAQLEKSRLLSDRFSAERPKGSFSTLEIQRTEQGDSAMYLCASSRDGTGYYEQYFGPGTRLTVT.

The chain is built from TRBV28 and TRBJ2-1, with TRBD2 matching 7 bases. The trim removed 6 bases at V and 4 bases at J, leaving 6 bases unmatched. Germline values: CDR1 MDHEN, CDR2 SYDVKM. This CDR3 has 14 residues. The CDR3 sequence is CASSPSGTYNEQFF. DNA of the CDR3: TGTGCCAGCAGCCCAAGCGGGACTTACAATGAGCAGTTCTTC.

This sequence joins TRBV30 and TRBJ1-6; weak D call: TRBD1 (5 bases). The CDR3 has 20 amino acids. Trimming removed 8 bases at V and 14 bases at J, with 43 bases between. CDR1 is GTSNPN and CDR2 is SVGIG in the germline V gene (reference sequence). Here the CDR3 DNA reads TGTGCCCCGGCGGGGGGAGGGCGCCCGCAACCGGATCTTCCCTTATTGACCCTCCACTTT. Amino acid sequence: CAPAGGGRPQPDLPLLTLHF.

The V call is TRBV27, the J call TRBJ2-7; 7 bases agree with TRBD1. This CDR3 spans 15 amino acids. Germline V gives CDR1 MNHEY, CDR2 SMNVEV (reference sequence). The V segment lost 5 bases and the J segment 0 bases; nucleotides outside the gene matches: 7. The CDR3 coding sequence is TGTGCCAGCAGTCCTCGACAGGGATTCTCCTACGAGCAGTACTTC. Protein sequence: CASSPRQGFSYEQYF.

This sequence joins TRBV28 and TRBJ1-5, with a weak D call TRBD1 (6 bases). This CDR3 has 14 residues. V lost 6 bases and J 10 bases, leaving 19 bases between the germline ends. The germline V gene has CDR1 MDHEN and CDR2 SYDVKM. CDR3 DNA: TGTGCCAGCAGACGGACAGACCTGGTTGGTCCCCAGCATTTT. As protein: CASRRTDLVGPQHF.

The rearrangement uses TRBV30 and TRBJ2-7; the match to TRBD1 covers 9 bases. In germline, CDR1 is GTSNPN, CDR2 SVGIG (reference sequence). With 2 bases clipped from V and 7 bases from J, the junction kept 12 bases outside the gene matches. This CDR3 region has 15 residues. CDR3 region: CAWSLVQGATGEQYF. The CDR3 DNA follows: TGTGCCTGGAGTCTTGTACAGGGGGCGACGGGTGAGCAGTACTTC.

This sequence joins TRBV19 and TRBJ2-1; the D is unclear. The germline CDR1 and CDR2 sequences are LNHDA and SQIVND (reference sequence). This CDR3 is 13 amino acids long. Deletions cut 6 bases from V and 9 bases from J, with 15 bases between. This chain's CDR3 is CASSGRSTIEQFF. As DNA, the CDR3 is TGTGCCAGTAGCGGTAGGTCCACTATTGAGCAGTTCTTC. The full variable domain, its missing parts supplied by reference TRBV19 and TRBJ2-1, is DGGITQSPKYLFRKEGQNVTLSCEQNLNHDAMYWYRQDPGQGLRLIYYSQIVNDFQKGDIAEGYSVSREKKESFPLTVTSAQKNPTAFYLCASSGRSTIEQFFGPGTRLTVL.

The rearrangement links TRBV27 to TRBJ2-5, with 10 bases lining up with TRBD2. The DNA end lines up better with TRBJ2-7; the J call may be wrong. The CDR3 has 17 amino acids. Germline CDR1 and CDR2: MNHEY and SMNVEV (reference sequence). In nucleotides, the CDR3 is TGTGCCAGCAGCGGGGTCTTAACTAGCGGGACCTCCTACGAGCAGTACTTC. As protein: CASSGVLTSGTSYEQYF.

The chain has TRBV11-1 and TRBJ1-1; D gene ambiguous. V dropped 4 bases and J dropped 0 bases, with 15 bases sitting between them. CDR1 is SGHAT, CDR2 FQDESV, per germline (reference sequence). The length of the CDR3 is 16 residues. The CDR3 DNA reads TGTGCCAGCAGCTCTATGGTACAGACCATGAACACTGAAGCTTTCTTT. Its translation is CASSSMVQTMNTEAFF.

The V gene is TRBV27, the J gene TRBJ2-7, with 11 bases fitting TRBD2. Germline CDR1 reads MNHEY; CDR2 reads SMNVEV (reference sequence). After removal of 5 bases from V and 4 bases from J, the junction contained 7 bases not matched to a gene. The CDR3 spans 15 residues. As DNA, the CDR3 is TGTGCCAGCAGTCCAAAGGGACTAGCGGCTTACGAGCAGTACTTC. It is translated as CASSPKGLAAYEQYF.

This clone was detected only once. The rearrangement joins TRBV5-1 to TRBJ2-1; D call uncertain. V lost 0 bases, J lost 4 bases, and 5 bases lay in between. The CDR3 loop spans 13 amino acids. The V gene's germline CDR1 is SGHRS and CDR2 YFSETQ. The CDR3 is CASSLVLYNEQFF. CDR3 coding DNA: TGCGCCAGCAGCTTGGTTCTATACAATGAGCAGTTCTTC.

The chain joins TRBV9 to TRBJ2-5; D is possibly TRBD2 (5 bases). The germline gives CDR1 SGDLS, CDR2 YYNGEE. This CDR3 has 14 amino acids. Trimming stripped 3 bases from V and 6 bases from J, with 15 bases between. For the CDR3, the DNA is TGTGCCAGCAGCGCCGAACTAGACGAGCAGACCCAGTACTTC. It specifies CASSAELDEQTQYF.

The J gene is TRBJ2-3, the V gene TRBV10-3; TRBD2 agrees at 11 bases. Looked up from germline, CDR1 is ENHRY and CDR2 is SYGVKD. This CDR3 is built from 18 residues. The trim removed 4 bases at V and 0 bases at J, leaving 9 bases unmatched. The CDR3 here is CAISGLLGLAASTDTQYF. CDR3 in DNA: TGTGCCATCAGTGGGTTGTTGGGACTAGCGGCCAGCACAGATACGCAGTATTTT.

This chain connects TRBV6-1 to TRBJ2-2; D may be TRBD1 (6 bases). V was cut by 3 bases and J by 0 bases, with 14 bases left in between. Germline CDR1 and CDR2: MNHNS and SASEGT. The CDR3 runs 17 residues. CDR3 region: CASSEQPGTTNTGELFF. DNA of the CDR3: TGTGCCAGCAGTGAGCAACCGGGGACAACGAACACCGGGGAGCTGTTTTTT.

The rearrangement joins TRBV13 to TRBJ1-5; no firm D call. The length of the CDR3 is 15 residues. Germline V gene sequence: CDR1 PRHDT, CDR2 FYEKMQ (reference sequence). V gave up 0 bases and J gave up 1 base, with 7 bases separating them. DNA of the CDR3: TGTGCCAGCAGCTTAGGCCAGGTCAGCAATCAGCCCCAGCATTTT. As protein: CASSLGQVSNQPQHF.

The chain employs TRBV19 and TRBJ2-4; 7 bases line up with TRBD2. Trimming took 6 bases from V and 8 from J; bases not matched to a gene: 4. This CDR3 has 12 amino acids. Germline V gene data show CDR1 as LNHDA and CDR2 as SQIVND (reference sequence). For the CDR3, the DNA is TGTGCCAGTAGACTGGCGGGGGACATTCAGTACTTC. This codes for CASRLAGDIQYF.

The chain couples TRBV7-2 to TRBJ2-7; TRBD1 aligns across 8 bases. Germline CDR1 reads SGHTA; CDR2 reads FQGNSA. The J segment lost 4 bases and the V segment lost 0 bases, leaving 8 bases of the junction unmatched. There are 16 residues in the CDR3. CDR3 bases: TGTGCCAGCAGCTTAGCGGACAGGGCAATTGTTTACGAGCAGTACTTC. This encodes CASSLADRAIVYEQYF. The entire variable domain, with the rest obtained from reference TRBV7-2 and TRBJ2-7, is as follows: GAGVSQSPSNKVTEKGKDVELRCDPISGHTALYWYRQSLGQGLEFLIYFQGNSAPDKSGLPSDRFSAERTGGSVSTLTIQRTQQEDSAVYLCASSLADRAIVYEQYFGPGTRLTVT.

This sequence joins TRBV27 and TRBJ2-7, with D hard to call. Germline loops: CDR1 MNHEY, CDR2 SMNVEV (reference sequence). The germline V and J ends were trimmed by 6 bases and 5 bases, with 17 bases remaining between them. CDR3 length: 14 amino acids. The CDR3 coding sequence is TGTGCCAGCAGGCCCTTCCTCTACCTCCACGAGCAGTACTTC. Its protein product is CASRPFLYLHEQYF.

The chain combines TRBV7-3 with TRBJ1-1; 10 bases map to TRBD1. V dropped 5 bases and J dropped 5; count of bases not matched to a gene: 8. The CDR3 runs 15 residues. Germline V CDR1 and CDR2: SGHTA, FQGTGA. CDR3 DNA: TGTGCCAGCAGCGGGGGGACAGGGGCGGGAACTGAAGCTTTCTTT. Translating gives CASSGGTGAGTEAFF.

This clone has just one count. This rearrangement joins TRBV5-1 to TRBJ1-1; TRBD1 matches 8 bases. The CDR3 length is 15 residues. Trimming took 1 base from V and 4 from J; bases not matched to a gene: 6. Germline CDR1 is SGHRS and CDR2 is YFSETQ. CDR3 sequence reads: CASSLWAGGGTEAFF. The CDR3 nucleotides read TGCGCCAGCAGCTTGTGGGCAGGGGGCGGCACTGAAGCTTTCTTT.

The chain has TRBV15 and TRBJ2-5; TRBD2 matches at 8 bases. The J segment lost 3 bases and the V segment lost 4 bases, leaving 13 bases of the junction unmatched. CDR1 is LNHNV, CDR2 YYDKDF, per germline (reference sequence). The CDR3 runs to 17 residues. CDR3 sequence reads: CATSTGVAGYSKETQYF. DNA of the CDR3: TGTGCCACCAGCACAGGGGTAGCGGGATATTCAAAAGAGACCCAGTACTTC.

This chain uses TRBV27 with TRBJ2-3; TRBD1 aligns across 9 bases. This CDR3 has 15 residues. The germline V gene encodes CDR1 MNHEY and CDR2 SMNVEV (reference sequence). J gave up 2 bases and V 5 bases, and 5 bases lay outside the gene matches. CDR3 in amino acids: CASSPTGGVTDTQYF. DNA of the CDR3: TGTGCCAGCAGTCCGACAGGGGGAGTCACAGATACGCAGTATTTT.

The rearrangement joins TRBV6-4 to TRBJ2-1; D remains unclear. This CDR3 is built from 14 residues. Deletions cut 6 bases from V and 6 bases from J, with 15 bases between. Germline CDR1 is MRHNA and CDR2 is SNTAGT. The CDR3, as DNA: TGTGCCAGCAGCCACAATACGGGTCTCAATGAGCAGTTCTTC. Amino acid sequence: CASSHNTGLNEQFF.

The chain links TRBV4-2 to TRBJ2-3, with a possible D match to TRBD2 (5 bases). Trimming removed 0 bases at V and 3 bases at J, with 7 bases between. Germline assignment: CDR1 LGHNA and CDR2 YNFKEQ. The CDR3 is 14 residues long. In DNA, the CDR3 is TGTGCCAGCAGCCAAGATGCGGGTACAGATACGCAGTATTTT. Residues: CASSQDAGTDTQYF.